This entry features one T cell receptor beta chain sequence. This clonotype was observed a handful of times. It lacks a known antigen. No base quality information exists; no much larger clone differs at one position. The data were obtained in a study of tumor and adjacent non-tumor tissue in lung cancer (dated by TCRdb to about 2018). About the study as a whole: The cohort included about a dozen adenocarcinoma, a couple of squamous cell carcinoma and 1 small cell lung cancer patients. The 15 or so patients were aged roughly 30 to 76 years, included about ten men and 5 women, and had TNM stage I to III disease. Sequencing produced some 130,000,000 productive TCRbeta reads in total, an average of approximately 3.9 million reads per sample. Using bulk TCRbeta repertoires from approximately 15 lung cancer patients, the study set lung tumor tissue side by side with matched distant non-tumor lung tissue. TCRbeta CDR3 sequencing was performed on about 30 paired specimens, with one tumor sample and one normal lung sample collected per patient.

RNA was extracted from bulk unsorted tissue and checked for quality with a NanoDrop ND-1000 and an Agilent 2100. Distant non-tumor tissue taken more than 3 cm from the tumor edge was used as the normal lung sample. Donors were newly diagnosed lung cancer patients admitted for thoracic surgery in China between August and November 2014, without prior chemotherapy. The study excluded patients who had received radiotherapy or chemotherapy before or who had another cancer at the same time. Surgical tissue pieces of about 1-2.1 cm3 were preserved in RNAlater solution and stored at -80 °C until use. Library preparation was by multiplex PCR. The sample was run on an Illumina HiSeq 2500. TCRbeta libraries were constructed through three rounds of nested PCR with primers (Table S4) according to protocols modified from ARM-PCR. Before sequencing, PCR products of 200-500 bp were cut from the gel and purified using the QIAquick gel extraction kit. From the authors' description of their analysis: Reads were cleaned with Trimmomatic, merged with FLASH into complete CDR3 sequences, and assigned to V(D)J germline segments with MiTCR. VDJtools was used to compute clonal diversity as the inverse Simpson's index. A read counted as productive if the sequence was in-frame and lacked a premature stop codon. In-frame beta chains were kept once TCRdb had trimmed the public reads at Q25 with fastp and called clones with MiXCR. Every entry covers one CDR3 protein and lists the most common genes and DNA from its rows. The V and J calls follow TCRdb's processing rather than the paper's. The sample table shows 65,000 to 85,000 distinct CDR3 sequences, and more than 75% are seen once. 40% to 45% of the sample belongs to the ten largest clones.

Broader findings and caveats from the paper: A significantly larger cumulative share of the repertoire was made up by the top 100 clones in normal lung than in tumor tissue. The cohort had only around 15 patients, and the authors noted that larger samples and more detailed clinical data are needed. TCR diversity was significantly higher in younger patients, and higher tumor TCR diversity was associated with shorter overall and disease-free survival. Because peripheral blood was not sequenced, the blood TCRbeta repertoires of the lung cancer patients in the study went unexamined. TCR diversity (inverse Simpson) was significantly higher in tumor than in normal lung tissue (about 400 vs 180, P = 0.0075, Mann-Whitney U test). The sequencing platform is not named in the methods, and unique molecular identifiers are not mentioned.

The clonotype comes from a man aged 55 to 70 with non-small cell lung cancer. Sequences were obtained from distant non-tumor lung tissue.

The CDR3 region: CASSSGEFSSYEQYF. The nucleotides read TGCGCCAGCAGCTCAGGGGAATTTTCCTCATACGAGCAGTACTTC. The sequence joins TRBV5-1 to TRBJ2-7, with TRBD1 as a weak D call on 6 bases. V gives up 3 bases and J gives up 4 bases, and the segment between their germline ends measures 17 bases. From the cysteine through the phenylalanine, the CDR3 covers 15 amino acids. The entry retains the CDR3 DNA only, 45 bases that are in frame from base 1. The germline V gene yields SGHRS for CDR1 and YFSETQ for CDR2.